The 9 T cell receptor beta chains below come from one sample, sequenced in a study of blood T cell repertoires in COVID-19. Clones were read by immunoSEQ multiplex PCR, and TCRdb kept only the in-frame ones, dropping some. The table lists about 230,000 clones, just over 85% of them singletons. Sample: peripheral blood. All receptors derive from a man aged 45-65 years with COVID-19, enrolled during active disease.

The chain joins TRBV28 to TRBJ1-1; no reliable D call. Germline CDR1 reads MDHEN; CDR2 reads SYDVKM. The length of the CDR3 is 14 residues. The CDR3 DNA reads as TGTGCAACAAGGGAGGGCGGGGAGAACACTGAAGCTTTCTTT. This codes for CATREGGENTEAFF.

In this sample, this clone turned up once. CDR3 sequence reads: CSVEGQGNYGYTF. DNA for the CDR3: TGCAGCGTTGAGGGCCAGGGGAACTATGGCTACACCTTC. The J gene is TRBJ1-2, the V gene TRBV29-1, with D possibly matching TRBD1 (6 bases). The CDR3 contains 13 residues. Per the germline V gene, CDR1 is SQVTM and CDR2 is ANQGSEA. V lost 3 bases and J lost 2, with 10 bases in between.

The chain links TRBV2 to TRBJ2-2, with D possibly TRBD1 on 5 matching bases. Trimming pared 6 bases from V and 2 bases from J, leaving 13 bases between. The germline V gene encodes CDR1 SNHLY and CDR2 FYNNEI. The CDR3 has 15 amino acids. The CDR3 protein is CASRQNRINTGELFF. For the CDR3, the DNA is TGTGCCAGCAGGCAGAACAGGATCAACACCGGGGAGCTGTTTTTT.

The V gene is TRBV5-1, the J gene TRBJ2-5, with D perhaps TRBD1 (5 bases). The CDR3 runs 13 residues. The V gene lost 3 bases and the J gene lost 5 bases, with 11 bases spanning the gap. Looked up from germline, CDR1 is SGHRS and CDR2 is YFSETQ. The DNA for the CDR3 is TGCGCCAGCAGCTCGGCTGGGGCGGAGACCCAGTACTTC. It codes for CASSSAGAETQYF.

The rearrangement joins TRBV3-1 (or the pseudogene TRBV3-2) to TRBJ1-4, with 7 bases fitting TRBD1. The germline CDR1 and CDR2 sequences are LGHDT and YNNKEL (reference sequence). The V segment lost 1 base and the J segment 7 bases; nucleotides outside the gene matches: 6. The CDR3 has 15 amino acids. CDR3 sequence: CASSQGQGVLEKLFF. DNA for the CDR3: TGTGCCAGCAGCCAAGGGCAGGGGGTACTTGAAAAACTGTTTTTT.

CDR3 sequence reads: CASFGTASTGELFF. CDR3 nucleotides: TGTGCCAGTTTCGGGACAGCCTCTACCGGGGAGCTGTTTTTT. This chain uses TRBV19 with TRBJ2-2; the match to TRBD1 covers 7 bases. The CDR3 consists of 14 residues. Germline trimming cut 8 bases from V and 5 bases from J; bases unmatched to any gene: 8. Germline assignment: CDR1 LNHDA and CDR2 SQIVND (reference sequence).

The chain recombines TRBV27 with TRBJ2-7; 7 bases are shared with TRBD2. Germline assignment: CDR1 MNHEY and CDR2 SMNVEV (reference sequence). The CDR3 extends over 12 amino acids. V lost 8 bases to trimming and J lost 3 bases; unmatched junction nucleotides: 4. The chain's CDR3 is CASHPGGYEQYF. CDR3 bases: TGTGCCAGCCACCCGGGGGGCTACGAGCAGTACTTC.

The chain links TRBV27 to TRBJ1-5, with TRBD1 matching over 7 bases. Germline CDR1 MNHEY, CDR2 SMNVEV (reference sequence). CDR3 length: 14 residues. V was pared by 5 bases and J by 3 bases, with 4 bases of the junction left unmatched. Here the CDR3 reads CASSQTGNNQPQHF. The CDR3 DNA sequence: TGTGCCAGCAGTCAGACAGGGAACAATCAGCCCCAGCATTTT.

The chain carries TRBV5-1 and TRBJ2-1; 8 nucleotides align to TRBD2. The CDR3 spans 17 residues. Germline lookup yields CDR1 SGHRS and CDR2 YFSETQ. The J segment lost 3 bases and the V segment lost 4 bases, leaving 12 bases of the junction unmatched. DNA for the CDR3: TGCGCCAGCAGCCCCCGGGGAGCGGGAGCGGTCTACAATGAGCAGTTCTTC. Translated: CASSPRGAGAVYNEQFF.